These 8 T cell receptor beta chains share one sample of origin, sequenced in a study of early stage breast cancer tumors. Produced via immunoSEQ multiplex PCR; TCRdb's table is partial and in-frame only. The table lists some 35,000 clones, under 80% of them singletons. Sequences were obtained from blood. The origin of the receptors is a person aged 55-75 years with breast cancer.

This chain uses TRBV25-1 with TRBJ1-2, with a tentative D call TRBD1 (5 bases). CDR3 length: 13 residues. V gave up 4 bases and J gave up 7 bases, with 13 bases separating them. Germline V lookup: CDR1 MGHDK, CDR2 SYGVNS. The CDR3 DNA reads TGTGCCAGCAGTGTGGGCTTAAGGGGTGGCTACACCTTC. It encodes CASSVGLRGGYTF.

The chain employs TRBV6-5 and TRBJ2-3; unclear D gene. V was clipped by 4 bases and J by 0 bases, with 11 bases between them. CDR3 length: 15 residues. The germline gives CDR1 MNHEY, CDR2 SVGAGI. The CDR3: CASSWTRGSTDTQYF. The CDR3 coding sequence is TGTGCCAGCAGTTGGACCCGTGGGAGCACAGATACGCAGTATTTT.

This clone was counted a few times. CDR3: CASSLGDSANNSPLHF. As DNA, the CDR3 is TGTGCCAGCAGCTTGGGAGACAGCGCAAATAATTCACCCCTCCACTTT. The genes are TRBV5-5 and TRBJ1-6; D perhaps matches TRBD1 (5 bases). CDR3 length: 16 residues. Trimming pared 0 bases from V and 5 bases from J, leaving 12 bases between. CDR1 and CDR2 (germline): SGHKS, YYEKEE (reference sequence).

The DNA of the CDR3 is TGTGCCAGCAGTTTACGAGGGGGCAATCAGCCCCAGCATTTT. Translated, it gives CASSLRGGNQPQHF. The V gene is TRBV28, the J gene TRBJ1-5; a possible D gene is TRBD1 (5 bases). The germline gives CDR1 MDHEN, CDR2 SYDVKM. Trimming removed 2 bases from V and 2 bases from J, with 7 bases in between. The CDR3 consists of 14 residues.

This clone occurred once. This rearrangement joins TRBV27 to TRBJ1-2; D uncertain. The CDR3 totals 13 residues. Germline V gene lookup returns CDR1 MNHEY and CDR2 SMNVEV (reference sequence). Trimming pared 6 bases from V and 0 bases from J, leaving 8 bases between. The CDR3 protein is CASRAGPNYGYTF. The CDR3 DNA sequence: TGTGCCAGCAGGGCAGGTCCTAACTATGGCTACACCTTC.

The rearrangement links TRBV30 to TRBJ1-1, with D hard to call. Trimming shortened V by 0 bases and J by 5 bases, and 10 bases separated the two germline ends. The CDR3 contains 13 residues. Germline loops: CDR1 GTSNPN, CDR2 SVGIG (reference sequence). For the CDR3, the DNA is TGTGCCTGGAGTGTGCTTTCGGGGACTGAAGCTTTCTTT. This gives the protein CAWSVLSGTEAFF.

Turning to this clone: The junction and the germline gene differ at one end; a read error may be behind it. The genes are TRBV2 and TRBJ1-2, with a tentative D call TRBD1 (6 bases). Germline values: CDR1 SNHLY, CDR2 FYNNEI. This CDR3 contains 15 residues. Here the CDR3 reads CASSQAGAQNYGYTF. Here the CDR3 DNA reads TGTGCCAGCAGTCAAGCGGGGGCGCAGAACTATGGCTACACCTTC.

This sequence joins TRBV5-6 and TRBJ1-2; TRBD1 might be the D (5 bases). The length of the CDR3 is 15 residues. Germline V gene sequence: CDR1 SGHDT, CDR2 YYEEEE. Trimming removed 4 bases from V and 1 base from J, with 14 bases in between. The CDR3 sequence: CASSKPGPSNYGYTF. Here the CDR3 DNA reads TGTGCCAGCAGCAAGCCGGGGCCTAGTAACTATGGCTACACCTTC.